This T cell receptor beta chain was recovered during a study of cytomegalovirus exposure and HLA in healthy donors. Study-wide results and limits: Analysis was performed later, and it showed HLA-associated TCR beta chains to be more clonally expanded than equally common others. Relative to the approximately 700-donor mean, N-insertions were reportedly fewer in an Asian-associated ancestry cluster in a later analysis.

The CDR3 is made up of 16 amino acids. Germline values: CDR1 MNHEY, CDR2 SVGAGI. V was clipped by 2 bases and J by 2 bases, with 10 bases between them. Amplification used 60 Vbeta primers and 13 Jbeta primers. Clones were sequenced by immunoSEQ multiplex PCR, and TCRdb holds only the in-frame ones, with some missing. This sample has roughly 180,000 clones, with about three quarters found just once. A word on this clone: Its target is not known.

The TCR comes from a female donor in good health and CMV-seronegative. The genes are TRBV6-5 and TRBJ2-6; D not resolved. Sequenced: PBMCs. The CDR3 spells CASSYTRVAGANVLTF. In nucleotides, the CDR3 is TGTGCCAGCAGTTACACTCGGGTAGCTGGGGCCAACGTCCTGACTTTC.